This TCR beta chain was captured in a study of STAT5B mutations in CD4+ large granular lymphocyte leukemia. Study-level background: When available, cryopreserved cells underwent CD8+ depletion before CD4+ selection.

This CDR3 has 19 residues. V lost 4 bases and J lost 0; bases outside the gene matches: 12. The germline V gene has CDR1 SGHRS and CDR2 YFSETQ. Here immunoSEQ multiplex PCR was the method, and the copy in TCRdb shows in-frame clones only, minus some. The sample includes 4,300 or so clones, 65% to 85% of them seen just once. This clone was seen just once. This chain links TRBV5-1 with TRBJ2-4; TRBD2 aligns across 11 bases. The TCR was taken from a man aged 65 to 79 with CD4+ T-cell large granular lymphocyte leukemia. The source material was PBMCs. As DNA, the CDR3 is TGCGCCAGCAGCCTGAGTACTAGCGGGGGCCCAGTAGCCAAAAACATTCAGTACTTC. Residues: CASSLSTSGGPVAKNIQYF.